These T cell receptor beta chains were read from a single sample in a study of T cells after yellow fever vaccination. TCRdb redid the calling of the 5' RACE reads with MiXCR, one entry per CDR3 protein. The table records approximately 170,000 distinct CDR3 sequences, approximately 9.9% of them present only once. The source material was CD8+ T cells sorted from PBMCs, sampled 15 days after the yellow fever booster vaccination. The receptor set was obtained from a man younger than 35 who received the YFV17D yellow fever vaccine. Each CDR3 is given without its conserved first and last residue. Size tells how often a clone was seen (once, few, many) or the class of an expanded clone, and some rows leave it out.

abundance,v_gene,j_gene,CDR3aa
few,TRBV29-1,TRBJ2-1,SVGGVYNEQF
NA,TRBV6-1,TRBJ1-5,ASSEALGNQPQH
few,TRBV19,TRBJ1-2,ASLSGDYGYT
few,TRBV15,TRBJ2-1,ATSREAGPPNEQF
few,TRBV6-6,TRBJ2-1,ASSYGTSGNNEQF
few,TRBV6-2/TRBV6-3,TRBJ2-1,ASSTSGFYNEQF
NA,TRBV6-2/TRBV6-3,TRBJ2-5,ASSYSHRDRGLQETQY
few,TRBV5-1,TRBJ2-1,ASSSEGESYNEQF
NA,TRBV6-5,TRBJ2-1,ASSYLLAGDNEQF
NA,TRBV27,TRBJ1-4,ASSFNPGANEQLF
few,TRBV6-5,TRBJ1-6,ASSWAGRPSPLH
NA,TRBV6-2/TRBV6-3,TRBJ1-5,ASRLDRGDQPQH
few,TRBV6-5,TRBJ2-2,ASSSMNTGELF
NA,TRBV4-1,TRBJ2-3,ASSQSLVSTDTQY
few,TRBV7-9,TRBJ1-2,ASSPPERADENT
few,TRBV11-2,TRBJ2-3,ASSASAGGTDTQY
few,TRBV7-6,TRBJ2-1,ASSLARGGNEQF
NA,TRBV10-3,TRBJ1-1,AISIGTTQNTEAF
NA,TRBV27,TRBJ2-1,ASSPSRTGGNEQF
NA,TRBV20-1,TRBJ2-5,SARDPLVWGVKETQY
few,TRBV3-1,TRBJ2-3,ASSPAAPIGDTQY
few,TRBV3-1,TRBJ1-1,ASSQEIGGANTEAF
few,TRBV4-3,TRBJ2-5,ASSQVFARGGEETQY
few,TRBV4-3,TRBJ2-1,ASSQDGEVYNEQF
few,TRBV7-9,TRBJ1-2,ASSRTGDLNKYGYT
few,TRBV9,TRBJ2-5,ASSVASSPGSWETQY
NA,TRBV7-9,TRBJ1-6,ASSPPGGVGYSPLH
few,TRBV11-2,TRBJ2-3,ASRAASVADTQY
few,TRBV7-9,TRBJ2-7,ASSVEVGLRSYEQY
few,TRBV10-3,TRBJ2-1,AISDTSGNEQF
many,TRBV4-1,TRBJ2-5,ASSLQPGLEETQY
few,TRBV7-2,TRBJ1-1,ASTETGSIEAF
many,TRBV3-1,TRBJ2-1,ASSQSRTSGLYNEQF
NA,TRBV15,TRBJ2-5,ATTDRWGQETQY
many,TRBV27,TRBJ1-1,ASSLWGSDTEAF
few,TRBV28,TRBJ2-5,ASSFADPRAQETQY
NA,TRBV21-1,TRBJ2-5,ASSTSTGQETQY
NA,TRBV7-9,TRBJ2-1,ASSLALHNEQF
few,TRBV7-9,TRBJ2-3,ASSTTGLTDTQY
NA,TRBV4-1,TRBJ1-5,ASSQEAGTQPQH
NA,TRBV9,TRBJ2-3,ASSVSGDTQY
few,TRBV7-9,TRBJ1-2,ASSPFGRGKSYGYT
NA,TRBV6-2/TRBV6-3,TRBJ1-5,ASSIETGIPNQPQH
many,TRBV6-4,TRBJ2-3,ASSESLERTDTQY
few,TRBV20-1,TRBJ2-1,SARVPTDNEQF
NA,TRBV12-3/TRBV12-4,TRBJ2-3,ASGNRGSTDTQY
many,TRBV7-8,TRBJ2-5,ASSPGTGRQETQY
NA,TRBV19,TRBJ1-1,ASSIVGEWNTEAF
NA,TRBV3-1,TRBJ2-7,ASSQEGNWPYEQY
few,TRBV7-3,TRBJ2-2,ASSSETGGFAGELF
NA,TRBV5-1,TRBJ2-2,ASTPPNTGELF
NA,TRBV4-3,TRBJ2-1,ATAGGSYNEQF
few,TRBV7-8,TRBJ2-6,ASSYGTTVSGANVLT